This record concerns one T cell receptor (beta chain) sequence. It has no known antigen specificity. No qualities accompany the bases; no much larger clone lies one base away. TCRbeta CDR3 regions were amplified from genomic DNA by means of the immunoSEQ Assay, a bias-controlled multiplex PCR. On the authors' methods: Within the assay, amplification of reference gene primers was used to estimate how many nucleated cells each sample contained. To quantify the absolute abundance of each unique TCRbeta CDR3 rearrangement, sequence reads were collapsed and filtered. Productive Simpson clonality was computed per sample as the square root of Simpson's diversity index over productive rearrangements. As stored in TCRdb, this immuneACCESS dataset retains in-frame rearrangements with V and J assigned. A fraction of the clones does not appear; measured against another copy, unresolved V genes explain less than half of the discrepancy, and the remainder lacks a known reason. Clonal size and the V and J genes are those of that table, whereas D and trimming came from the DNA. The sample profile shows roughly 100,000 clones; approximately 80% of them were found once. The top ten hold about 5% of the sample.

The data were obtained in a study of blood T cell repertoires in COVID-19 (TCRdb year 2020). Notes on the research overall: The collaborator samples originated in the United States, Italy and Spain and spanned the acute and convalescent phases of COVID-19. Samples came from the ongoing ImmuneRACE study (first 160 participants) plus 1,254 subjects from 6 global collaborators. The material from the prospective study consisted of cDNA or gDNA derived from T cells, B-cell-depleted T cells, or PBMCs. Where available, HLA class I and class II types were obtained from metadata supplied by the sample provider rather than from assay-based typing. Deeply sampled blood TCRbeta repertoires from subjects exposed to, actively infected with, or recovered from COVID-19 were included in the dataset. The repertoires were made available in a free public database intended to serve as a resource for research on the immune response to SARS-CoV-2. A de-identified subject ID, COVID-19 status, age in years and sex were almost always included in the sample metadata. Study-level results and caveats: Clinical and demographic metadata were provided uncurated, with the amount varying by source and participant.

Taken from the germline V gene (reference sequence), the CDR1 and CDR2 loops are LNHDA and SQIVND. Spanning cysteine to phenylalanine, the CDR3 consists of 15 amino acids. Kept here is only the CDR3 DNA, which spans 45 bases and is read in frame from base 1. For this chain, trimming is 6 bases at the V end and 2 bases at the J end, and the number of junction bases without a gene match is 6. Whole blood was collected in K2EDTA tubes by collaborating institutions according to the institutions' own protocols. For TCRbeta analysis, collaborators shipped samples as frozen whole blood, isolated PBMCs, or DNA extracted from either of those sample types.

The TCR originated in a man aged 55 to 70 with acute or convalescent COVID-19. The sequenced sample was peripheral blood. The V and J genes are TRBV19 and TRBJ2-5, with TRBD2 identical over 10 junction bases. The sequence in DNA is TGTGCCAGTAGAAAGCGGGGGGGCCCACAAGAGACCCAGTACTTC. Its translation reads: CASRKRGGPQETQYF.